This section outlines one T cell receptor (beta chain) sequence together with its context. What antigen it recognizes has not been identified. There are no base qualities to consult, and no much larger clone falls within one base. The source of the sample is a study of shared clonotypes between healthy human individuals (TCRdb year 2020). General notes on the study: The cohort comprised a couple of women and three men aged 18 to 49 years. Per donor, three plates each were used for CD4 naive and CD4 memory, two for CD8 naive, and one for CD8 memory. The study deeply sequenced blood TCR repertoires of about 5 healthy adults to estimate repertoire size and the extent of clonotype sharing between individuals. Libraries were prepared and TCR repertoires were sequenced by different laboratories using diverse techniques, in order to increase sequencing depth and limit assay-specific biases. Each donor's leukapheresis produced roughly between about 0.8 and 8.9 billion PBMCs. Paper-wide results and their limitations: The genetic and exposure-history diversity represented was limited by the small number of donors. Sampling was restricted to blood, and TCR repertoires in tissue are likely to differ from TCR repertoires in blood. When several donors were compared, the shared fraction of clonotypes was about 5% for naive CD4, approximately 3.3% for naive CD8, about 2.4% for memory CD4, and roughly 0.4% for memory CD8. Estimated clonotype richness was generally larger for naive than for memory subsets. Incomplete sequencing was indicated by rarefaction of sorted-subset datasets, despite the large sequencing depth. Based on pairwise subsampling, the degree of clonotype sharing among donors was expected to be affected by sequencing depth. Compared with non-shared clonotypes, the clonotypes found in all four sorted-subset donors had higher generation probabilities.

Using the deep immunoSEQ assay, TCR CDR3 regions were amplified from genomic DNA by multiplex PCR. For each cell subset, the extracted genomic DNA was distributed evenly across all wells of several immunoSEQ 96-well plates, and each plate served as one replicate. For sorted subsets, about 210 ng of genomic DNA, equivalent to roughly 33,000 T cell genomes, went into each replicate PCR. Purified libraries were measured with a Qubit 3.0 fluorometer, size-checked on a Bioanalyzer 2100, and measured again with the KAPA Library Quantification kit. Each immunoSEQ 96-well plate was sequenced on its own single-read 150-cycle Illumina NextSeq 550 flow cell. The published analysis was carried out like this. The immunoSEQ output contained only junctional sequences without quality scores, so filtering could not match that applied to full-length reads. Sequences were annotated with PyIR, a Python wrapper for IgBLAST v1.9, using IMGT germline references to assign V/J genes and CDR3. Any read was removed if the V/J assignment was weak (E-value above 1e-6), the CDR3 was missing, or the read contained stop codons, out-of-frame junctions, or ambiguous translated residues. A V3J clonotype was defined by an identical inferred V gene, J gene, and CDR3 amino acid sequence. The percentage overlap between two repertoires was calculated by dividing the number of shared unique clonotypes by the size of the smaller repertoire. RTK rarefaction, the Chao1 estimator, and Recon v2.1 estimates of unobserved clonotypes were used to assess repertoire richness. Generation probabilities for all TCRbeta clonotypes obtained by the gDNA method from a few donors were computed using OLGA. TCRdb took over this immuneACCESS table, retaining in-frame rearrangements with V and J assigned. Such tables are incomplete; in checked studies, under half of the missing clones stem from an unresolved V gene, and the remainder is unexplained. The DNA gave D and trimming, while V, J and clone size come from that table. For this sample the table gives 550,000 to 850,000 clones, of which roughly 72% were detected only once. The leading ten clones occupy 1.8% of the sample.

From V the trimming removes 3 bases and from J it removes 9 bases, while the gene matches leave 1 base of the junction unaccounted for. The germline V gene provides CDR1 SGHTA and CDR2 FQGTGA. The CDR3 covers 14 residues, taking in both the cysteine and the phenylalanine. Only the CDR3 part of the read is kept: 42 bases, read in frame from the first base. Donors were healthy HIV-negative adults with no recently reported acute infections or vaccinations. Only Caucasian adults living in Nashville, Tennessee, USA were represented among the donors. CD4+ T cells were enriched by magnetic negative selection; naive cells were then positively selected on CD45RA, and the negative fraction formed the memory subset. After blood collection by leukapheresis, PBMCs were isolated using Ficoll-Histopaque density gradient centrifugation and then cryopreserved in the vapor phase of liquid nitrogen. Purity and quantity of every magnetically sorted T cell population were checked by analytical flow cytometry. Genomic DNA was isolated from every sorted fraction and measured by UV absorbance on a Nanodrop 2000c.

The sequence derives from a woman in her twenties or thirties in good health. The sequencing sample was made of memory CD4+ T cells sorted from blood. The sample's cell subset or site label, decoded: CD45RA-negative fraction. In this chain, TRBV7-3 is recombined with TRBJ2-1; TRBD2 lines up with 14 middle nucleotides. The CDR3 protein is CASSFGLAGGEQFF. In nucleotide form, the sequence is TGTGCCAGCAGCTTCGGACTAGCGGGAGGTGAGCAGTTCTTC.